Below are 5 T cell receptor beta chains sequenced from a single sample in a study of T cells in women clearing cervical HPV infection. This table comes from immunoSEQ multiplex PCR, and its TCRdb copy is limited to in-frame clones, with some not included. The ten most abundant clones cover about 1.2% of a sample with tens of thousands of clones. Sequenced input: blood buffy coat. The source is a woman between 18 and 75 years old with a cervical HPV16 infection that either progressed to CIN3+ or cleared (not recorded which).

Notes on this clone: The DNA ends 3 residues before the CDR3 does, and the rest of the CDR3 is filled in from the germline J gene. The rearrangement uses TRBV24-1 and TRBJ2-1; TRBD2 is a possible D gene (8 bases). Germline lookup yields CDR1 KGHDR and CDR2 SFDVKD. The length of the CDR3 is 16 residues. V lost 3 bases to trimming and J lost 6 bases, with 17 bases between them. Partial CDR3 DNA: TGTGCCACCAGTGATCGGGGACTAGGACAGGCCAATGAG. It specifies CATSDRGLGQANE. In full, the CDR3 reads CATSDRGLGQANEQFF.

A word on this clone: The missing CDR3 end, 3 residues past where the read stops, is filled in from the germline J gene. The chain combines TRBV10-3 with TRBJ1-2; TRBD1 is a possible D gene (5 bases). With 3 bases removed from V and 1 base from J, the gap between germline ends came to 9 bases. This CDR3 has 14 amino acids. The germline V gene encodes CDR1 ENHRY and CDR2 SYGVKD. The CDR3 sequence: CAISDHDSNYGYTF. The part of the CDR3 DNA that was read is TGTGCCATCAGTGACCACGACAGTAACTATGGC.

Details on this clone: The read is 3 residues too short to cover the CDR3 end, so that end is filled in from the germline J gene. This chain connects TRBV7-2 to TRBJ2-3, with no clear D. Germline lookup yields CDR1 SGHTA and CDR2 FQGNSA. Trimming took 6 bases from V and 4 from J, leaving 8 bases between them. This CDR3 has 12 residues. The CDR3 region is CASRTSADTQYF. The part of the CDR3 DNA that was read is TGTGCCAGCAGAACGTCGGCAGATACG.

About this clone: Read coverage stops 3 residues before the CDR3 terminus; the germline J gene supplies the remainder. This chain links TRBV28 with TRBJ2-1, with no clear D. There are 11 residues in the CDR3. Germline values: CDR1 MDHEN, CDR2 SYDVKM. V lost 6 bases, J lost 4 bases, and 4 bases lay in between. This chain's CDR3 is CASRRYNEQFF. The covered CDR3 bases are TGTGCCAGCAGACGGTACAATGAG. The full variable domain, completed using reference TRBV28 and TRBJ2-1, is DVKVTQSSRYLVKRTGEKVFLECVQDMDHENMFWYRQDPGLGLRLIYFSYDVKMKEKGDIPEGYSVSREKKERFSLILESASTNQTSMYLCASRRYNEQFFGPGTRLTVL.

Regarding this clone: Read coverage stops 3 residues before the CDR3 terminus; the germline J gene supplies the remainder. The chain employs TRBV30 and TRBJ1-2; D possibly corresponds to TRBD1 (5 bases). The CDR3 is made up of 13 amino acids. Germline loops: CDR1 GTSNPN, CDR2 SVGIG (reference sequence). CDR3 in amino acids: CAWSGGGSDTYTF. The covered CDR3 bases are TGTGCCTGGAGTGGGGGGGGGTCCGATACC.